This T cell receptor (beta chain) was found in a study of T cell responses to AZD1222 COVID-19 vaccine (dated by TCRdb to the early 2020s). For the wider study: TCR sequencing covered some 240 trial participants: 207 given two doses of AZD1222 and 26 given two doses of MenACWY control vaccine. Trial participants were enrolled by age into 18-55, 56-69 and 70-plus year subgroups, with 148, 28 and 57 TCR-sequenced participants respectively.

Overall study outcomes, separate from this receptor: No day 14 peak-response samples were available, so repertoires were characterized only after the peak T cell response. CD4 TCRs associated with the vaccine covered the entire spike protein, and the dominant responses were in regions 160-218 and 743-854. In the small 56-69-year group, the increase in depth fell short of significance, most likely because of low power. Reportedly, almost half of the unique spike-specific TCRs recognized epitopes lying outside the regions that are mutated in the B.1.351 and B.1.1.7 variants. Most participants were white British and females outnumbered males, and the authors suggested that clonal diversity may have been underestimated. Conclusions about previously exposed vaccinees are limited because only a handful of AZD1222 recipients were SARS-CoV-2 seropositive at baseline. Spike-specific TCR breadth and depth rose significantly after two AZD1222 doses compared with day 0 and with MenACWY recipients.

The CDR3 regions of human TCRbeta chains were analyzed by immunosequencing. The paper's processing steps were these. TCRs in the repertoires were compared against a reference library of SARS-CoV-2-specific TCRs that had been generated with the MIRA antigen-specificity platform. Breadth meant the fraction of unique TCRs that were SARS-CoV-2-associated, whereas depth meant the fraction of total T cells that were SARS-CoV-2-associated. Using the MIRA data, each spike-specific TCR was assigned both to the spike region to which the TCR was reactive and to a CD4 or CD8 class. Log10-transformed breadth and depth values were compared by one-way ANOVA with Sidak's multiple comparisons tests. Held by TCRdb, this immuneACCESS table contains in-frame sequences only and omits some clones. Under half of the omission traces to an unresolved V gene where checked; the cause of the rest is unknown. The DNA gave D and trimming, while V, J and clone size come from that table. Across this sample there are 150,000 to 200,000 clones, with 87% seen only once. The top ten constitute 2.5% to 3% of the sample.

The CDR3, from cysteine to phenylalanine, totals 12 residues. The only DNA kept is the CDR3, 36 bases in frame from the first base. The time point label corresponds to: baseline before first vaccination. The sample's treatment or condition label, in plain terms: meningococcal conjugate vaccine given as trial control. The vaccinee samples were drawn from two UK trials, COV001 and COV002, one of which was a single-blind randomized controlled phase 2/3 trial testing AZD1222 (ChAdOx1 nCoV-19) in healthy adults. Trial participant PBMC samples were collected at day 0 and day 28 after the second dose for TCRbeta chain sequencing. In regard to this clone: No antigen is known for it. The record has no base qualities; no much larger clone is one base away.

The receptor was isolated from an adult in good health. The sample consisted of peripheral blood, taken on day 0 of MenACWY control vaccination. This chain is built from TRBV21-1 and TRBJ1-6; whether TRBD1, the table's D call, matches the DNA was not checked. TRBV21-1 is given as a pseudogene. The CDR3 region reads CASSKLGPPLHF. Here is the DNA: TGTGCCAGCAGCAAATTGGGGCCACCCCTCCACTTT.